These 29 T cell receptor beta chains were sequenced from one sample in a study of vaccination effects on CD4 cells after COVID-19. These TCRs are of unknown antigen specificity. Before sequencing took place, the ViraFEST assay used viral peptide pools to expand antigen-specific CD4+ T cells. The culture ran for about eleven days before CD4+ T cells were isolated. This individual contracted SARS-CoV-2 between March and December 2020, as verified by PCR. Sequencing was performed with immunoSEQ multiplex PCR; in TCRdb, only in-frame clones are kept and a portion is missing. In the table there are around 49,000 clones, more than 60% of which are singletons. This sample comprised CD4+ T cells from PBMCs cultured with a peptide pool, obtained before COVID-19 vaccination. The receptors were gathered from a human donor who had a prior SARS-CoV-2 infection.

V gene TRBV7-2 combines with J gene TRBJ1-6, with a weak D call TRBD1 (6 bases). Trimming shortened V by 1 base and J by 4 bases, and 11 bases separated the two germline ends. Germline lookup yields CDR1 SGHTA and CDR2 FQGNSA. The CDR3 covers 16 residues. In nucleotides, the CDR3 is TGTGCCAGCAGCTTAGTGGCAGGGGTTTATAATTCACCCCTCCACTTT. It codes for CASSLVAGVYNSPLHF. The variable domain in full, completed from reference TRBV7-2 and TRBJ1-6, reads GAGVSQSPSNKVTEKGKDVELRCDPISGHTALYWYRQSLGQGLEFLIYFQGNSAPDKSGLPSDRFSAERTGGSVSTLTIQRTQQEDSAVYLCASSLVAGVYNSPLHFGNGTRLTVT.

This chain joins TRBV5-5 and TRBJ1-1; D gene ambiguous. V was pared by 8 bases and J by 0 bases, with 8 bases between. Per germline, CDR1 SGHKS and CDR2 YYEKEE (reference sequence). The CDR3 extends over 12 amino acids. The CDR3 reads CASLRLNTEAFF. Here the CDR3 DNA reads TGTGCCAGTCTCAGGTTGAACACTGAAGCTTTCTTT. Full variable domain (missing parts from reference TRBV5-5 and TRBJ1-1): DAGVTQSPTHLIKTRGQQVTLRCSPISGHKSVSWYQQVLGQGPQFIFQYYEKEERGRGNFPDRFSARQFPNYSSELNVNALLLGDSALYLCASLRLNTEAFFGQGTRLTVV.

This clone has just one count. CDR3 in amino acids: CAWSEDGYEKLFF. CDR3 sequence (DNA): TGTGCCTGGAGTGAGGACGGCTATGAAAAACTGTTTTTT. The rearrangement uses TRBV30 and TRBJ1-4; D uncertain. CDR1 GTSNPN and CDR2 SVGIG come from the germline V gene (reference sequence). The V and J ends lost 1 base and 6 bases respectively, with 9 bases between them. This CDR3 is built from 13 residues.

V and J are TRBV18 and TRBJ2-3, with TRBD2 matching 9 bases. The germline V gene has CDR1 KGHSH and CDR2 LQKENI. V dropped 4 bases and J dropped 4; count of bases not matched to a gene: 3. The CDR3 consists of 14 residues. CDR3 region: CASSHSGSSDTQYF. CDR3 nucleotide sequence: TGTGCCAGCTCACATAGCGGGAGTTCAGATACGCAGTATTTT.

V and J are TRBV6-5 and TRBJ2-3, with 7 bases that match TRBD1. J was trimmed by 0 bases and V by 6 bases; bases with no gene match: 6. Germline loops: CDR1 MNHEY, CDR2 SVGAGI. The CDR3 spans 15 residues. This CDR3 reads CASRAVRGSTDTQYF. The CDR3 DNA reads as TGTGCCAGCAGGGCAGTCAGGGGGAGCACAGATACGCAGTATTTT.

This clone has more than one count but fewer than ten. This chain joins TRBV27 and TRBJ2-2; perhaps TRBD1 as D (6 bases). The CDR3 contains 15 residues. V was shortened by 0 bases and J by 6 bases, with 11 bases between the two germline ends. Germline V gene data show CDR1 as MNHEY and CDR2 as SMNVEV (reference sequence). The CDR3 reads CASSLSRQEAGELFF. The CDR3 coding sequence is TGTGCCAGCAGTTTATCACGACAGGAGGCCGGGGAGCTGTTTTTT.

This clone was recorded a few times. In nucleotides, the CDR3 is TGTGCCAGCAGACCCAACGGGATGGGGGAAGCTTTCTTT. Translating it yields CASRPNGMGEAFF. The V gene is TRBV2, the J gene TRBJ1-1; D remains ambiguous. With 6 bases removed from V and 8 bases from J, the gap between germline ends came to 16 bases. The germline V gene has CDR1 SNHLY and CDR2 FYNNEI. CDR3 size: 13 residues.

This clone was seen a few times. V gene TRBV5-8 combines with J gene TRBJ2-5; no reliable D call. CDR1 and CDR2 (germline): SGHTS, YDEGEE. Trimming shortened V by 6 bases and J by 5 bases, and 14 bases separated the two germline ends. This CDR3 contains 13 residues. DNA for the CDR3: TGTGCCAGCATAGGGTTTCGTGGGGAGACCCAGTACTTC. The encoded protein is CASIGFRGETQYF.

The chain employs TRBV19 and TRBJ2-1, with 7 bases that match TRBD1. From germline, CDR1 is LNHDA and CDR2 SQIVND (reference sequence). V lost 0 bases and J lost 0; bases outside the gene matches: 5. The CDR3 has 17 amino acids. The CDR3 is CASSIDRGRSSYNEQFF. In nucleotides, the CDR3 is TGTGCCAGTAGTATAGATAGGGGGCGGAGCTCCTACAATGAGCAGTTCTTC.

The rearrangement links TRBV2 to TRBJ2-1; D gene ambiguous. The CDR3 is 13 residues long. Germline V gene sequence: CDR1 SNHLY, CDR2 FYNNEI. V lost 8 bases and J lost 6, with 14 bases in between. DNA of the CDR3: TGTGCCAGCTTATGGGGTTTCGGCAATGAGCAGTTCTTC. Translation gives CASLWGFGNEQFF. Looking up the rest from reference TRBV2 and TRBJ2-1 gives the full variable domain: EPEVTQTPSHQVTQMGQEVILRCVPISNHLYFYWYRQILGQKVEFLVSFYNNEISEKSEIFDDQFSVERPDGSNFTLKIRSTKLEDSAMYFCASLWGFGNEQFFGPGTRLTVL.

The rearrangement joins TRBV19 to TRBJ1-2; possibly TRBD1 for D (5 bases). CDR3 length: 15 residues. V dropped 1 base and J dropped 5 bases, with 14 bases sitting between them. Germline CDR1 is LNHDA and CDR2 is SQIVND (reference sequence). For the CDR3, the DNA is TGTGCCAGTAGTATAGGGGGCAGCGATGAGTATGGCTACACCTTC. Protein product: CASSIGGSDEYGYTF.

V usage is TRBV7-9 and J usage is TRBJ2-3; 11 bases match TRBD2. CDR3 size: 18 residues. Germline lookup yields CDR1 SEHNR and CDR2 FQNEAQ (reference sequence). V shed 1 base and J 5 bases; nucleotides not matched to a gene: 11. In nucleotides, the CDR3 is TGTGCCAGCAGCTTAGGTATACAGGCTAGCGGGGGGAAAGATACGCAGTATTTT. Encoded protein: CASSLGIQASGGKDTQYF.

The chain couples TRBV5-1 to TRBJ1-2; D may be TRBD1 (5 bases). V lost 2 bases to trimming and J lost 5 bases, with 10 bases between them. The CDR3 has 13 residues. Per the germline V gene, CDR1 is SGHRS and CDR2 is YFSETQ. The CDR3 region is CASSFLGGYGYTF. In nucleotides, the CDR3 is TGCGCCAGCAGCTTTCTTGGGGGATATGGCTACACCTTC.

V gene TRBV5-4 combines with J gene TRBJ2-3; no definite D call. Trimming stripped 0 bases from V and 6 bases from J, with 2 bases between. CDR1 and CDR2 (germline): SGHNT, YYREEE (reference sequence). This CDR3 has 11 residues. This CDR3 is CASSLADTQYF. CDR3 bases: TGTGCCAGCAGCTTGGCGGATACGCAGTATTTT.

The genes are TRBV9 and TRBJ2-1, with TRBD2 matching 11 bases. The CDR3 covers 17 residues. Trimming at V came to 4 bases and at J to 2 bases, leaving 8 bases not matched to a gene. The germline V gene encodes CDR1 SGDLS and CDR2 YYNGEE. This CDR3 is CASSPRGLAVTYNEQFF. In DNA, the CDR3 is TGTGCCAGCAGCCCCCGGGGACTAGCGGTTACCTACAATGAGCAGTTCTTC.

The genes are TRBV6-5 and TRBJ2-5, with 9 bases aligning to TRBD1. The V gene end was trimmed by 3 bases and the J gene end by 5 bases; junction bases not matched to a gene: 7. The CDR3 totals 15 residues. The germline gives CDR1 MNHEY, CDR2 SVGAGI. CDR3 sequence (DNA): TGTGCCAGCAGTTATGTATTGGGACAGGGTGAGACCCAGTACTTC. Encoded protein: CASSYVLGQGETQYF.

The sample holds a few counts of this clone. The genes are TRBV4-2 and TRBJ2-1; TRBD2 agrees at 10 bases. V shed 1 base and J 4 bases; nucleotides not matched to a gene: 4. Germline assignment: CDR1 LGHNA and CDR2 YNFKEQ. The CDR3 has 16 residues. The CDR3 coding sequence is TGTGCCAGCAGCCAAGGTCTAGCGGGAGATTACAATGAGCAGTTCTTC. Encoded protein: CASSQGLAGDYNEQFF.

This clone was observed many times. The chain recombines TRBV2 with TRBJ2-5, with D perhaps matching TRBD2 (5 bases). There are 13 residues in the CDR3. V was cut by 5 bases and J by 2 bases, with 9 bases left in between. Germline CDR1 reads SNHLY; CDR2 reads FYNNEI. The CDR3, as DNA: TGTGCCAGCAGTAGGGAGCGACAAGAGACCCAGTACTTC. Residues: CASSRERQETQYF. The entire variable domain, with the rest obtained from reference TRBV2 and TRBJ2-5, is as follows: EPEVTQTPSHQVTQMGQEVILRCVPISNHLYFYWYRQILGQKVEFLVSFYNNEISEKSEIFDDQFSVERPDGSNFTLKIRSTKLEDSAMYFCASSRERQETQYFGPGTRLLVL.

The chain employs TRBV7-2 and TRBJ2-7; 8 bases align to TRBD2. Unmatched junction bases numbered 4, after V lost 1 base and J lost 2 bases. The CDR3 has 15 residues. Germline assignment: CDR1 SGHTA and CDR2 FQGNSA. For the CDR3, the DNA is TGTGCCAGCAGCTTAGTTCGACTAGCGCCCTACGAGCAGTACTTC. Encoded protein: CASSLVRLAPYEQYF. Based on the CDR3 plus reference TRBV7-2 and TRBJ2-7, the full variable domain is GAGVSQSPSNKVTEKGKDVELRCDPISGHTALYWYRQSLGQGLEFLIYFQGNSAPDKSGLPSDRFSAERTGGSVSTLTIQRTQQEDSAVYLCASSLVRLAPYEQYFGPGTRLTVT.

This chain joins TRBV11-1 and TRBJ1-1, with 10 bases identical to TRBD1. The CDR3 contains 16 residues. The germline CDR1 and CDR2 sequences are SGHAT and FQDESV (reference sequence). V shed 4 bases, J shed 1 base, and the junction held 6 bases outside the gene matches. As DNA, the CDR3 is TGTGCCAGCAGCTCTCGGACAGGGGGAACGAACACTGAAGCTTTCTTT. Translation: CASSSRTGGTNTEAFF.

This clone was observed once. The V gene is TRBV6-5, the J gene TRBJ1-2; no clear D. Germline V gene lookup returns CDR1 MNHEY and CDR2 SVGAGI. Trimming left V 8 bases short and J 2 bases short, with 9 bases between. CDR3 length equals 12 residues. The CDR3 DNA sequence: TGTGCCAGCGCGTGGGGAAACTATGGCTACACCTTC. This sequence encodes CASAWGNYGYTF.

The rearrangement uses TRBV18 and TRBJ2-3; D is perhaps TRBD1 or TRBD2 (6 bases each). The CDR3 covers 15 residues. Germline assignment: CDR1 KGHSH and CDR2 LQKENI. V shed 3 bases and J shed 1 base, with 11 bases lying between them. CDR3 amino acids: CASSPMGGRTDTQYF. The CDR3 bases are TGTGCCAGCTCACCGATGGGGGGCCGCACAGATACGCAGTATTTT. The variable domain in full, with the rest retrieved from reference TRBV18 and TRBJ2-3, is NAGVMQNPRHLVRRRGQEARLRCSPMKGHSHVYWYRQLPEEGLKFMVYLQKENIIDESGMPKERFSAEFPKEGPSILRIQQVVRGDSAAYFCASSPMGGRTDTQYFGPGTRLTVL.

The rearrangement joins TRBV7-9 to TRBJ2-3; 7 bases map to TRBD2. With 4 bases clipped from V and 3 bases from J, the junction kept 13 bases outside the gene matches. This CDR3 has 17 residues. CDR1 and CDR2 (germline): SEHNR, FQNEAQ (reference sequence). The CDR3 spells CASSSPRSGLFTDTQYF. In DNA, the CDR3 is TGTGCCAGCAGCTCTCCACGTAGCGGGCTATTTACAGATACGCAGTATTTT.

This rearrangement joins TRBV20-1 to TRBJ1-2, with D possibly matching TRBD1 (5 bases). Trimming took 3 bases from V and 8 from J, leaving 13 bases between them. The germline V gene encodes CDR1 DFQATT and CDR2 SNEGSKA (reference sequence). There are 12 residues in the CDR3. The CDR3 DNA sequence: TGCAGTGCTAGTTTCCCTTGGGGGGGCTACACCTTC. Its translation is CSASFPWGGYTF.

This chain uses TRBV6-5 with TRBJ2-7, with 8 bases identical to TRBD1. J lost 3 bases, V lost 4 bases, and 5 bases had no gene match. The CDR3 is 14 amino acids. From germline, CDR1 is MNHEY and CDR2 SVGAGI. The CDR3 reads CASSLTGAGYEQYF. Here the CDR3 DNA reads TGTGCCAGCAGTTTGACAGGGGCGGGCTACGAGCAGTACTTC.

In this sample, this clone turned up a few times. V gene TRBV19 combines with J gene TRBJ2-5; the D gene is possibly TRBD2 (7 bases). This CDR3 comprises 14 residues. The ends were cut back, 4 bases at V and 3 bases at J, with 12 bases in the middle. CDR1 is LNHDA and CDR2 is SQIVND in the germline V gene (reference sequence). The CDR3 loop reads CASSTRGGEETQYF. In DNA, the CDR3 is TGTGCCAGTAGTACCAGGGGAGGGGAAGAGACCCAGTACTTC.

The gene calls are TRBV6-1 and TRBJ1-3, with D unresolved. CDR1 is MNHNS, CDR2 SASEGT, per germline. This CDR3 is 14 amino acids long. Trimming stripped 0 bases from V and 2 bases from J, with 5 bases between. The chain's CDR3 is CASSEAEAGNTIYF. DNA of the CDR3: TGTGCCAGCAGTGAAGCAGAAGCTGGAAACACCATATATTTT.

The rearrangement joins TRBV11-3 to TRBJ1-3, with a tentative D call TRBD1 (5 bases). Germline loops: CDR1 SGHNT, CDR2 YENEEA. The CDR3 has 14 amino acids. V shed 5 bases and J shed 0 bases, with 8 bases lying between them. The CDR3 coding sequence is TGTGCCAGCAGCCTCAGGGACTCTGGAAACACCATATATTTT. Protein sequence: CASSLRDSGNTIYF. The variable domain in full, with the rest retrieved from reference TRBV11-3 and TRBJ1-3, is EAGVVQSPRYKIIEKKQPVAFWCNPISGHNTLYWYLQNLGQGPELLIRYENEEAVDDSQLPKDRFSAERLKGVDSTLKIQPAELGDSAVYLCASSLRDSGNTIYFGEGSWLTVV.

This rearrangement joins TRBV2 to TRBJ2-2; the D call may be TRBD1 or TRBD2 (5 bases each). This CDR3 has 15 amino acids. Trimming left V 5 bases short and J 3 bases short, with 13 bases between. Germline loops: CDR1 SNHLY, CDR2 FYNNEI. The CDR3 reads CASSRGRRDTGELFF. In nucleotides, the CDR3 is TGTGCCAGCAGTCGGGGCAGGAGAGACACCGGGGAGCTGTTTTTT. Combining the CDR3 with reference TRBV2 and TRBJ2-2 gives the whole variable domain EPEVTQTPSHQVTQMGQEVILRCVPISNHLYFYWYRQILGQKVEFLVSFYNNEISEKSEIFDDQFSVERPDGSNFTLKIRSTKLEDSAMYFCASSRGRRDTGELFFGEGSRLTVL.